The clone carrying this T cell receptor beta chain was detected a few times. The CDR3 has 14 amino acids. The germline gives CDR1 SGHVS, CDR2 FNYEAQ. V dropped 6 bases and J dropped 6; count of bases not matched to a gene: 10. Generated by immunoSEQ multiplex PCR, the TCRdb table keeps only in-frame clones and is missing some. The sample consists of more than 150,000 clones, about 83% of them appearing once. The sample belongs to a study of blood T cell repertoires in COVID-19. Source material: peripheral blood. The sequence was obtained from a woman in her seventies with COVID-19, enrolled during active disease. This sequence joins TRBV7-6 and TRBJ2-7; TRBD2 matches 8 bases. In nucleotides, the CDR3 is TGTGCCAGCAGTTCCGGACTAGCAACCTCCGAGCAGTACTTC. Translating it yields CASSSGLATSEQYF.